The rows below give T cell receptor beta chains drawn from one sample of a study of blood T cell repertoires in COVID-19. Sequenced by immunoSEQ multiplex PCR; TCRdb stores in-frame clones only, minus some. The sample yields approximately 90,000 clones, 80% to 90% seen once. Sequenced material: peripheral blood. The origin of the receptors is a man aged 55 to 69 with acute or convalescent COVID-19. Each CDR3 is given with its conserved first and last residue. A D gene is named only where the DNA matches it firmly. Some rows mark clone size as missing; the rest say once, few, many or name a class of expanded clone.

clone size: -
D gene: TRBD2
V gene: TRBV5-4
J gene: TRBJ2-1
CDR3 DNA: TGTGCCAGCAGCTTGGGTGGACTAGCGGGGGGGAATGAGCAGTTCTTC
CDR3 protein: CASSLGGLAGGNEQFF

clone size: -
D gene: TRBD2
V gene: TRBV4-1
J gene: TRBJ2-5
CDR3 DNA: TGCGCTGCGGGGGGGCTTCAAGAGACCCAGTACTTC
CDR3 protein: CAAGGLQETQYF

clone size: -
D gene: -
V gene: TRBV4-2
J gene: TRBJ2-5
CDR3 DNA: TGTGCCAGCAGCAAGAGCACCGGGTGGGAGACCCAGTACTTC
CDR3 protein: CASSKSTGWETQYF

clone size: -
D gene: -
V gene: TRBV11-2
J gene: TRBJ2-2
CDR3 DNA: TGTGCCAGCAGCTTGGACAGAAAGAACACCGGGGAGCTGTTTTTT
CDR3 protein: CASSLDRKNTGELFF

clone size: -
D gene: -
V gene: TRBV11-2
J gene: TRBJ2-7
CDR3 DNA: TGTGCCAGCAGCTTAGGTGGCAGGGGGGTACTCCGCTCCTACGAGCAGTACTTC
CDR3 protein: CASSLGGRGVLRSYEQYF

clone size: few
D gene: -
V gene: TRBV7-8
J gene: TRBJ2-5
CDR3 DNA: TGTGCCAGCAGCTTAGTGGGGGGTGTAGAGACCCAGTACTTC
CDR3 protein: CASSLVGGVETQYF

clone size: once
D gene: TRBD1
V gene: TRBV18
J gene: TRBJ1-2
CDR3 DNA: TGTGCCAGCTCACCACCGGGCCAGGGGGCGCGAGTTCACTATGGCTACACCTTC
CDR3 protein: CASSPPGQGARVHYGYTF

clone size: once
D gene: -
V gene: TRBV27
J gene: TRBJ1-2
CDR3 DNA: TGTGCCAGCAGTTCAGGGTATGGCTACACCTTC
CDR3 protein: CASSSGYGYTF

clone size: -
D gene: TRBD2
V gene: TRBV3-1/TRBV3-2
J gene: TRBJ2-2
CDR3 DNA: TGTGCCAGCAGCCAAGATCGGGGTAGCGGGACCCTGAAAGCCGGGGAGCTGTTTTTT
CDR3 protein: CASSQDRGSGTLKAGELFF

clone size: -
D gene: -
V gene: TRBV18
J gene: TRBJ2-3
CDR3 DNA: TGTGCCAGCTCCCCCATTAGGTCTAGCAGAAGCACAGATACGCAGTATTTT
CDR3 protein: CASSPIRSSRSTDTQYF

clone size: -
D gene: TRBD2
V gene: TRBV11-3
J gene: TRBJ2-1
CDR3 DNA: TGTGCCAGCAGCCCGGGCAGCGGGACCCGACGAAGCGGTGAGCAGTTCTTC
CDR3 protein: CASSPGSGTRRSGEQFF

clone size: -
D gene: TRBD1
V gene: TRBV30
J gene: TRBJ2-3
CDR3 DNA: TGTGCCTATGGCAGGGGGAGTGCAGATACGCAGTATTTT
CDR3 protein: CAYGRGSADTQYF

clone size: -
D gene: -
V gene: TRBV5-1
J gene: TRBJ1-4
CDR3 DNA: TGCGCCAGCAGCGGATTCGGGACACGGAATGAAAAACTGTTTTTT
CDR3 protein: CASSGFGTRNEKLFF

clone size: -
D gene: -
V gene: TRBV4-3
J gene: TRBJ2-1
CDR3 DNA: TGCGCCAGCAGCCAGGGGACGGGGGTTGTCTCCTACAATGAGCAGTTCTTC
CDR3 protein: CASSQGTGVVSYNEQFF

clone size: -
D gene: TRBD1
V gene: TRBV15
J gene: TRBJ2-1
CDR3 DNA: TGTGCCACCAGCAGAGATTATTTTGGACAGGGGTTCAATGAGCAGTTCTTC
CDR3 protein: CATSRDYFGQGFNEQFF

clone size: medium-sized
D gene: TRBD1
V gene: TRBV5-8
J gene: TRBJ2-3
CDR3 DNA: TGTGCCAGCACCGGTACAGGGGCCCAATTCACAGATACGCAGTATTTT
CDR3 protein: CASTGTGAQFTDTQYF

clone size: once
D gene: -
V gene: TRBV19
J gene: TRBJ1-1
CDR3 DNA: TGTGCCAGTACCCCTGCAGGGCGGTACACTGAAGCTTTCTTT
CDR3 protein: CASTPAGRYTEAFF

clone size: -
D gene: TRBD1
V gene: TRBV20-1
J gene: TRBJ1-4
CDR3 DNA: TGCAGTGCTAGTAGACAGGGGTACGGTGAAAAACTGTTTTTT
CDR3 protein: CSASRQGYGEKLFF

clone size: -
D gene: -
V gene: TRBV15
J gene: TRBJ2-1
CDR3 DNA: TGTGCCACCAGCACCTCGCTAGCACCATACAATGAGCAGTTCTTC
CDR3 protein: CATSTSLAPYNEQFF

clone size: -
D gene: TRBD1
V gene: TRBV7-9
J gene: TRBJ2-5
CDR3 DNA: TGTGCCAGCAGCCGACCAGGGGGCTGGGAGACCCAGTACTTC
CDR3 protein: CASSRPGGWETQYF

clone size: -
D gene: -
V gene: TRBV11-2
J gene: TRBJ1-2
CDR3 DNA: TGTGCCAGCAGCTTAGCGGCAGGTAATGGATACACCTTC
CDR3 protein: CASSLAAGNGYTF

clone size: -
D gene: TRBD1
V gene: TRBV27
J gene: TRBJ1-2
CDR3 DNA: TGTGCCAGCAGTTTATCGACTCGGCAGGGGGCGACGGGCGACTATGGCTACACCTTC
CDR3 protein: CASSLSTRQGATGDYGYTF

clone size: -
D gene: TRBD1
V gene: TRBV7-9
J gene: TRBJ2-1
CDR3 DNA: TGTGCCAGCAGCTTAGGGGACAGGGGCTCCTACAATGAGCAGTTCTTC
CDR3 protein: CASSLGDRGSYNEQFF

clone size: -
D gene: TRBD1
V gene: TRBV4-3
J gene: TRBJ1-5
CDR3 DNA: TGCGCCAGCAGCCAGGCCAGGGGGAACAATCAGCCCCAGCATTTT
CDR3 protein: CASSQARGNNQPQHF

clone size: -
D gene: -
V gene: TRBV5-1
J gene: TRBJ2-7
CDR3 DNA: TGCGCCAGCAGCTTAAGACAGGTTTCAAACGAGCAGTACTTC
CDR3 protein: CASSLRQVSNEQYF

clone size: -
D gene: -
V gene: TRBV7-3
J gene: TRBJ2-1
CDR3 DNA: TGTGCCAGCAGCTCTGCCCCCGGGACAATATACAATGAGCAGTTCTTC
CDR3 protein: CASSSAPGTIYNEQFF

clone size: -
D gene: TRBD1
V gene: TRBV19
J gene: TRBJ1-4
CDR3 DNA: TGTGCCAGTAGTAAAGGGGGCGTTTTACCTAATGAAAAACTGTTTTTT
CDR3 protein: CASSKGGVLPNEKLFF

clone size: -
D gene: -
V gene: TRBV19
J gene: TRBJ1-1
CDR3 DNA: TGTGCCAGTAACTTTTGGGCCGTTGGAACTGAAGCTTTCTTT
CDR3 protein: CASNFWAVGTEAFF

clone size: -
D gene: -
V gene: TRBV2
J gene: TRBJ1-2
CDR3 DNA: TGTGCCAGCAGCGAGACAGGTCTTGGCTACACCTTC
CDR3 protein: CASSETGLGYTF

clone size: -
D gene: -
V gene: TRBV9
J gene: TRBJ2-3
CDR3 DNA: TGTGCCAGCAGCGTAGGAGCGGGCCTGGTGACAGATACGCAGTATTTT
CDR3 protein: CASSVGAGLVTDTQYF

clone size: -
D gene: TRBD1
V gene: TRBV7-9
J gene: TRBJ2-2
CDR3 DNA: TGTGCCAGCAGCCCGGGACAGGGACGAGACGGGGAGCTGTTTTTT
CDR3 protein: CASSPGQGRDGELFF

clone size: -
D gene: -
V gene: TRBV20-1
J gene: TRBJ2-1
CDR3 DNA: TGCAGTGTTTTATCCAGGGATGAGCAGTTCTTC
CDR3 protein: CSVLSRDEQFF

clone size: -
D gene: -
V gene: TRBV3-1/TRBV3-2
J gene: TRBJ2-3
CDR3 DNA: TGTGCCAGCAGGGGTGTGGGCGCGACAGATACGCAGTATTTT
CDR3 protein: CASRGVGATDTQYF

clone size: -
D gene: -
V gene: TRBV24-1
J gene: TRBJ2-7
CDR3 DNA: TGTGCCACCAGTGCCCACCCGGGCTACGAGCAGTACTTC
CDR3 protein: CATSAHPGYEQYF

clone size: -
D gene: TRBD1
V gene: TRBV5-1
J gene: TRBJ1-4
CDR3 DNA: TGCGCCAGCAGCCCAGGGGGCGTAAATGAAAAACTGTTTTTT
CDR3 protein: CASSPGGVNEKLFF

clone size: -
D gene: TRBD2
V gene: TRBV5-6
J gene: TRBJ2-3
CDR3 DNA: TGTGCCAGCAGCGTGACTAGCGGGAGGGATCATGATACGCAGTATTTT
CDR3 protein: CASSVTSGRDHDTQYF

clone size: -
D gene: -
V gene: TRBV5-1
J gene: TRBJ2-5
CDR3 DNA: TGCGCCAGCAGCGGAAGACTAAGTAAAGAGACCCAGTACTTC
CDR3 protein: CASSGRLSKETQYF

clone size: -
D gene: -
V gene: TRBV3-1/TRBV3-2
J gene: TRBJ2-3
CDR3 DNA: TGTGCCAGCAGCCAAGATCCGAGAACAGATACGCAGTATTTT
CDR3 protein: CASSQDPRTDTQYF

clone size: -
D gene: TRBD1
V gene: TRBV9
J gene: TRBJ1-1
CDR3 DNA: TGTGCCAGCAGCACAAAGACAGGGGGCACTGAAGCTTTCTTT
CDR3 protein: CASSTKTGGTEAFF

clone size: -
D gene: -
V gene: TRBV4-3
J gene: TRBJ1-3
CDR3 DNA: TGCGCCAGCAGCCAAGACCCGGGGGGGTCCATATATTTT
CDR3 protein: CASSQDPGGSIYF

clone size: -
D gene: -
V gene: TRBV12-3/TRBV12-4
J gene: TRBJ1-1
CDR3 DNA: TGTGCCAGCACTCCGCAGGGAAGGACTGAAGCTTTCTTT
CDR3 protein: CASTPQGRTEAFF

clone size: -
D gene: -
V gene: TRBV5-4
J gene: TRBJ2-7
CDR3 DNA: TGTGCCAGCAGCTTAGGAGCGAACTCCTACGAGCAGTACTTC
CDR3 protein: CASSLGANSYEQYF

clone size: -
D gene: -
V gene: TRBV3-1/TRBV3-2
J gene: TRBJ2-7
CDR3 DNA: TGTGCCAGCAGCACCGGGACTGGCTACGAGCAGTACTTC
CDR3 protein: CASSTGTGYEQYF

clone size: -
D gene: TRBD1
V gene: TRBV11-2
J gene: TRBJ2-7
CDR3 DNA: TGTGCCAGCAGCTTAGCCCGTTTAACAGGGGGCGACGAGCAGTACTTC
CDR3 protein: CASSLARLTGGDEQYF

clone size: -
D gene: TRBD1
V gene: TRBV5-6
J gene: TRBJ1-5
CDR3 DNA: TGTGCCAGCAGCTTGGCCAACAGGGGGGGATTCGAGCCCCAGCATTTT
CDR3 protein: CASSLANRGGFEPQHF

clone size: -
D gene: TRBD1
V gene: TRBV6-5
J gene: TRBJ1-2
CDR3 DNA: TGTGCCAGCAGGACGGGACAGGTTTTATCCTACACCTTC
CDR3 protein: CASRTGQVLSYTF

clone size: -
D gene: -
V gene: TRBV2
J gene: TRBJ2-1
CDR3 DNA: TGTGCCAGCAGGGAGTACAATGAGCAGTTCTTC
CDR3 protein: CASREYNEQFF

clone size: -
D gene: TRBD1
V gene: TRBV28
J gene: TRBJ1-2
CDR3 DNA: TGTGCCAGCAGTCCTACAGGGGACGGCTATGGCTACACCTTC
CDR3 protein: CASSPTGDGYGYTF

clone size: -
D gene: TRBD2
V gene: TRBV7-6
J gene: TRBJ2-1
CDR3 DNA: TGTGCCAGCAGCTCCATGGGGACTAGCGGGAGCTATGAGCAGTTCTTC
CDR3 protein: CASSSMGTSGSYEQFF

clone size: once
D gene: -
V gene: TRBV5-1
J gene: TRBJ2-7
CDR3 DNA: TGCGCCAGCAGCTTGGGAGGCAAACTGGGCGAGCAGTACTTC
CDR3 protein: CASSLGGKLGEQYF

clone size: -
D gene: TRBD1
V gene: TRBV7-2
J gene: TRBJ1-3
CDR3 DNA: TGTGCCAGCAGCTTCAGACAGGGCAAGAGAAACACCATATATTTT
CDR3 protein: CASSFRQGKRNTIYF

clone size: -
D gene: -
V gene: TRBV30
J gene: TRBJ1-4
CDR3 DNA: TGTGCCTGGAGGGGAGTCAATGAAAAACTGTTTTTT
CDR3 protein: CAWRGVNEKLFF

clone size: -
D gene: TRBD2
V gene: TRBV7-2
J gene: TRBJ2-5
CDR3 DNA: TGTGCCAGCAGCTTAGCTGGGACTAGCGGCCAAGAGACCCAGTACTTC
CDR3 protein: CASSLAGTSGQETQYF